These 32 T cell receptor beta chains were sequenced from one sample in a study of shared clonotypes between healthy human individuals. Repertoires were generated with immunoSEQ multiplex PCR, while TCRdb's copy carries only in-frame clones and drops some. This sample has about 1.1 million clones; around 78% occur once, and the top ten carry 0.5% to 0.65%. The sample taken for sequencing was memory CD4+ T cells from PBMCs. As for subset: CD45RA-negative fraction. The receptors derive from a man aged 18-30 years in good health. Some clones in this sample may be carry-over from other donors' samples.

The chain employs TRBV27 and TRBJ2-3; 9 bases map to TRBD1. This CDR3 comprises 13 residues. V gave up 9 bases and J gave up 7 bases; unmatched junction bases: 8. Germline CDR1 MNHEY, CDR2 SMNVEV (reference sequence). CDR3 protein: CASSRQGENTQYF. DNA of the CDR3: TGTGCCAGTAGTCGACAGGGGGAGAATACGCAGTATTTT.

This clone occurred a few times. Other DNA sequences in this sample translate to the same CDR3. The chain joins TRBV5-1 to TRBJ2-4; a possible D gene is TRBD1 (6 bases). Looked up from germline, CDR1 is SGHRS and CDR2 is YFSETQ. The V gene lost 5 bases and the J gene lost 2 bases, with 11 bases spanning the gap. There are 14 residues in the CDR3. The CDR3 region has the DNA TGCGCCAGCAGTAGTACAGGGACCAAAAACATTCAGTACTTC. Translated: CASSSTGTKNIQYF.

As concerns this clone: With a much larger clone just one base away, this may be a read error. The chain employs TRBV11-2 and TRBJ2-5, with D possibly matching TRBD1 (5 bases). Germline values: CDR1 SGHAT, CDR2 FQNNGV. V was clipped by 7 bases and J by 5 bases, with 20 bases between them. This CDR3 contains 15 residues. The chain's CDR3 is CASNLNLVGRETQYF. The CDR3 DNA sequence: TGTGCCAGCAACCTTAATCTGGTGGGGCGTGAGACCCAGTACTTC.

The V call is TRBV5-1, the J call TRBJ2-7, with D possibly matching TRBD1 (7 bases). This CDR3 is built from 13 residues. The V gene lost 5 bases and the J gene lost 4 bases, with 13 bases spanning the gap. Germline CDR1 and CDR2: SGHRS and YFSETQ. The CDR3 loop is CASRRQGGYEQYF. The DNA for the CDR3 is TGCGCCAGCAGGCGGCAGGGGGGATACGAGCAGTACTTC.

The genes are TRBV6-5 and TRBJ2-5; either TRBD1 or TRBD2 may supply D (6 bases each). The CDR3 runs to 14 residues. The germline gives CDR1 MNHEY, CDR2 SVGAGI. The V end was cut by 0 bases, the J end by 5 bases, with 10 bases between. CDR3 sequence (DNA): TGTGCCAGCAGTTACTCGTGGGGGGCGGAGACCCAGTACTTC. The encoded protein is CASSYSWGAETQYF.

This clone turned up a few times. A much larger clone differs from this one at a single base, so this may be a read error. In nucleotides, the CDR3 is TGTGCCATCAGCTCTGGGGCCAACGTCCTGACTTTC. This translates into CAISSGANVLTF. The chain carries TRBV10-3 and TRBJ2-6; no firm D call. The CDR3 is 12 residues long. Germline V gene lookup returns CDR1 ENHRY and CDR2 SYGVKD. V was clipped by 6 bases and J by 0 bases, with 0 bases between them.

With regard to this clone: At the DNA level, this CDR3 is encoded by other sequences in the same sample as well. The gene calls are TRBV5-1 and TRBJ2-7; TRBD2 might be the D (5 bases). The CDR3 is 14 residues long. The ends were cut back, 2 bases at V and 3 bases at J, with 12 bases in the middle. CDR1 is SGHRS and CDR2 is YFSETQ in the germline V gene. The chain's CDR3 is CASSLGTGNYEQYF. The DNA of the CDR3 is TGCGCCAGCAGCTTAGGTACCGGGAACTACGAGCAGTACTTC. Looking up the rest from reference TRBV5-1 and TRBJ2-7 gives the full variable domain: KAGVTQTPRYLIKTRGQQVTLSCSPISGHRSVSWYQQTPGQGLQFLFEYFSETQRNKGNFPGRFSGRQFSNSRSEMNVSTLELGDSALYLCASSLGTGNYEQYFGPGTRLTVT.

V is TRBV5-4 and J is TRBJ2-3; D tentatively fits TRBD1 or TRBD2 (5 bases each). Trimming took 6 bases from V and 2 from J, leaving 13 bases between them. The CDR3 extends over 14 amino acids. In germline, CDR1 is SGHNT, CDR2 YYREEE (reference sequence). The CDR3 DNA reads TGTGCCAGCAAATGGGGACCAGACACAGATACGCAGTATTTT. Translated: CASKWGPDTDTQYF. Full variable domain (missing parts from reference TRBV5-4 and TRBJ2-3): ETGVTQSPTHLIKTRGQQVTLRCSSQSGHNTVSWYQQALGQGPQFIFQYYREEENGRGNFPPRFSGLQFPNYSSELNVNALELDDSALYLCASKWGPDTDTQYFGPGTRLTVL.

The J gene is TRBJ2-2, the V gene TRBV7-2; D is perhaps TRBD1 or TRBD2 (6 bases each). This CDR3 has 14 residues. The V gene lost 5 bases and the J gene lost 6 bases, with 13 bases spanning the gap. The V gene's germline CDR1 is SGHTA and CDR2 FQGNSA. Here the CDR3 reads CASSPNRGAGELFF. CDR3 sequence (DNA): TGTGCCAGCAGCCCCAATAGGGGGGCCGGGGAGCTGTTTTTT.

The gene calls are TRBV30 and TRBJ1-3; D not resolved. The CDR3 runs 15 residues. Germline CDR1 and CDR2: GTSNPN and SVGIG (reference sequence). The V end lost 0 bases, the J end lost 0 bases, and 9 bases lay between the germline ends. In DNA, the CDR3 is TGTGCCTGGAGTGTGGACCCGAGCTCTGGAAACACCATATATTTT. The encoded protein is CAWSVDPSSGNTIYF.

This clone was counted once. Other DNA sequences in this specimen translate into the identical CDR3. This sequence joins TRBV19 and TRBJ1-5; 8 bases match TRBD1. Per germline, CDR1 LNHDA and CDR2 SQIVND (reference sequence). The CDR3 covers 14 residues. The V segment lost 8 bases and the J segment 2 bases; nucleotides outside the gene matches: 5. DNA for the CDR3: TGTGCCAGTTCCGGGACAGGAGGCAATCAGCCCCAGCATTTT. Translation gives CASSGTGGNQPQHF.

The chain carries TRBV28 and TRBJ1-1, with unresolved D. Germline V lookup: CDR1 MDHEN, CDR2 SYDVKM. The length of the CDR3 is 13 residues. The germline V and J ends were trimmed by 3 bases and 4 bases, with 9 bases remaining between them. CDR3 region: CASSLDTGTEAFF. CDR3 bases: TGTGCCAGCAGTTTGGATACGGGCACTGAAGCTTTCTTT. Filled out from reference TRBV28 and TRBJ1-1, the complete variable domain reads DVKVTQSSRYLVKRTGEKVFLECVQDMDHENMFWYRQDPGLGLRLIYFSYDVKMKEKGDIPEGYSVSREKKERFSLILESASTNQTSMYLCASSLDTGTEAFFGQGTRLTVV.

The J gene is TRBJ1-5, the V gene TRBV4-2, with D uncertain. Germline V gene data show CDR1 as LGHNA and CDR2 as YNFKEQ. The CDR3 is made up of 14 amino acids. Trimming took off 1 base at V and 5 bases at J, with 9 bases between the two ends. The CDR3 region is CASSQGHGDQPQHF. CDR3 bases: TGTGCCAGCAGCCAAGGGCACGGCGATCAGCCCCAGCATTTT.

The chain uses TRBV7-2 and TRBJ2-2, with D possibly being TRBD1 (6 bases). Looked up from germline, CDR1 is SGHTA and CDR2 is FQGNSA. This CDR3 has 14 residues. V was shortened by 5 bases and J by 4 bases, with 11 bases between the two germline ends. The CDR3 coding sequence is TGTGCCAGCAGCCCAAGACAGGTCACCGGGGAGCTGTTTTTT. Amino acid sequence: CASSPRQVTGELFF.

With regard to this clone: Only one base separates this from a far larger clonotype, so it likely reflects a read error. This chain uses TRBV28 with TRBJ2-1; D gene ambiguous. The CDR3 contains 18 residues. Germline CDR1 MDHEN, CDR2 SYDVKM. CDR3 loop: CAGSPRWLLTTPYNEQFF. The CDR3, as DNA: TGTGCCGGCAGTCCCCGGTGGCTCTTAACTACTCCCTACAATGAGCAGTTCTTC.

Turning to this clone: This CDR3 is also generated by other DNA sequences in the sample. The gene calls are TRBV28 and TRBJ1-4; possible D gene TRBD1, 6 bases. V lost 6 bases and J 6 bases, leaving 14 bases between the germline ends. This CDR3 has 14 amino acids. The V gene's germline CDR1 is MDHEN and CDR2 SYDVKM. The CDR3: CASSPTGIDEKLFF. The CDR3 DNA sequence: TGTGCCAGCAGCCCCACAGGGATTGATGAAAAACTGTTTTTT.

This clone was detected only once. The chain links TRBV18 to TRBJ1-1; D is perhaps TRBD1 (5 bases). The length of the CDR3 is 13 residues. V was shortened by 6 bases and J by 4 bases, with 12 bases between the two germline ends. Germline CDR1 is KGHSH and CDR2 is LQKENI. CDR3 bases: TGTGCCAGCTCCCTAAAGAGGGGCACTGAAGCTTTCTTT. Its protein is CASSLKRGTEAFF.

The chain links TRBV7-9 to TRBJ1-3; D uncertain. V lost 2 bases and J lost 0, with 11 bases in between. CDR1 SEHNR and CDR2 FQNEAQ come from the germline V gene (reference sequence). The CDR3 runs 16 residues. In nucleotides, the CDR3 is TGTGCCAGCAGCTTATTATCCAGTCACTCTGGAAACACCATATATTTT. Residues: CASSLLSSHSGNTIYF. Filled out from reference TRBV7-9 and TRBJ1-3, the complete variable domain reads DTGVSQNPRHKITKRGQNVTFRCDPISEHNRLYWYRQTLGQGPEFLTYFQNEAQLEKSRLLSDRFSAERPKGSFSTLEIQRTEQGDSAMYLCASSLLSSHSGNTIYFGEGSWLTVV.

This sequence joins TRBV7-6 and TRBJ2-7; 13 nucleotides line up with TRBD2. J gave up 7 bases and V 5 bases, and 5 bases lay outside the gene matches. The CDR3 spans 14 residues. Germline V gives CDR1 SGHVS, CDR2 FNYEAQ. CDR3 in amino acids: CASSPWTSGREQYF. In nucleotides, the CDR3 is TGTGCCAGCAGCCCTTGGACTAGCGGGAGAGAGCAGTACTTC.

The chain recombines TRBV7-9 with TRBJ2-7; TRBD1 matches 9 bases. Trimming took 7 bases from V and 2 from J; bases not matched to a gene: 9. Germline CDR1 reads SEHNR; CDR2 reads FQNEAQ (reference sequence). This CDR3 region has 15 residues. This chain's CDR3 is CASTIYRDRAYEQYF. Here the CDR3 DNA reads TGTGCCAGCACCATCTATCGGGACAGGGCCTACGAGCAGTACTTC.

The chain employs TRBV28 and TRBJ1-2; D gene ambiguous. V was trimmed by 4 bases and J by 5 bases, leaving 8 bases between them. The CDR3 is 12 amino acids. CDR1 is MDHEN, CDR2 SYDVKM, per germline. The CDR3 DNA follows: TGTGCCAGCAGTTGGGATCGGTATGGCTACACCTTC. It is translated as CASSWDRYGYTF.

The V call is TRBV28, the J call TRBJ1-2; D gene uncertain. From germline, CDR1 is MDHEN and CDR2 SYDVKM. This CDR3 is 11 amino acids long. V shed 7 bases and J shed 7 bases, with 10 bases lying between them. The CDR3 bases are TGTGCCAGCACGGGTCTCCGTGGCTACACCTTC. It codes for CASTGLRGYTF.

This chain connects TRBV28 to TRBJ1-2, with no clear D. Trimming cost V 6 bases and J 3 bases, with 14 bases left between them. Looked up from germline, CDR1 is MDHEN and CDR2 is SYDVKM. CDR3 length: 14 residues. The CDR3 nucleotides read TGTGCCAGCAGGACCGGAGGGTCTTACTATGGCTACACCTTC. This translates into CASRTGGSYYGYTF.

The rearrangement uses TRBV28 and TRBJ2-1, with 16 bases lining up with TRBD2. Germline lookup yields CDR1 MDHEN and CDR2 SYDVKM. The CDR3 runs 16 residues. Germline trimming cut 6 bases from V and 10 bases from J; bases unmatched to any gene: 9. Here the CDR3 DNA reads TGTGCCAGCAGCAGGGGACTAGCGGGAGGGCCGGGAGAGCAGTTCTTC. Translated: CASSRGLAGGPGEQFF.

This clone was seen once. The V and J genes are TRBV5-1 and TRBJ2-3; 7 positions match TRBD1. Germline CDR1 SGHRS, CDR2 YFSETQ. V lost 0 bases and J lost 2; bases outside the gene matches: 3. CDR3 length equals 15 residues. The CDR3 DNA sequence: TGCGCCAGCAGCTTGGTTCAGGGGGTCACAGATACGCAGTATTTT. Its translation is CASSLVQGVTDTQYF.

V gene TRBV11-3 combines with J gene TRBJ2-1, with D uncertain. The CDR3 is 15 amino acids. CDR1 and CDR2 from the germline V gene are SGHNT and YENEEA. Deletions cut 5 bases from V and 0 bases from J, with 11 bases between. The CDR3 DNA reads TGTGCCAGCAGCCTTGACTCGAGCTCCTACAATGAGCAGTTCTTC. It specifies CASSLDSSSYNEQFF. The whole variable domain, remainder taken from reference TRBV11-3 and TRBJ2-1, is EAGVVQSPRYKIIEKKQPVAFWCNPISGHNTLYWYLQNLGQGPELLIRYENEEAVDDSQLPKDRFSAERLKGVDSTLKIQPAELGDSAVYLCASSLDSSSYNEQFFGPGTRLTVL.

This clone was recorded only once. The genes are TRBV6-6 and TRBJ2-1, with D perhaps given as TRBD1 or TRBD2 (5 bases each). Germline V gene sequence: CDR1 MNHNY, CDR2 SVGAGI (reference sequence). Trimming took off 2 bases at V and 4 bases at J, with 12 bases between the two ends. The CDR3 is 15 amino acids. In nucleotides, the CDR3 is TGTGCCAGCAGTTACGAGAGGGGTTCGTACAATGAGCAGTTCTTC. Encoded protein: CASSYERGSYNEQFF.

This clone was recorded many times. CDR3 nucleotides: TGTGCCAGCAGCCCTGTGGGGGGTGAGCAGTTCTTC. Its protein is CASSPVGGEQFF. This chain joins TRBV5-4 and TRBJ2-1; D might be TRBD2 (6 bases). The germline V gene encodes CDR1 SGHNT and CDR2 YYREEE (reference sequence). V gave up 4 bases and J gave up 9 bases, with 11 bases separating them. This CDR3 contains 12 residues.

In the case of this clone: One base away lies a much larger clone, so this may be a sequencing read error. The chain links TRBV5-1 to TRBJ2-4; the D call may be TRBD1 or TRBD2 (6 bases each). The CDR3 length is 13 residues. Germline CDR1 and CDR2: SGHRS and YFSETQ. The CDR3 nucleotides read TGCGCCAGCAGCTTGGACAGGAGGGACATTCGGTACTTC. Translating it yields CASSLDRRDIRYF.

The table lists this clone with a few counts. The chain employs TRBV4-3 and TRBJ2-1; the match to TRBD2 covers 9 bases. Germline CDR1 LGHNA, CDR2 YSLEER. The CDR3 has 18 residues. The V segment lost 4 bases and the J segment 8 bases; nucleotides outside the gene matches: 18. The CDR3 protein is CASSREGRGLAGLDEQFF. The CDR3 DNA follows: TGCGCCAGCAGCCGGGAAGGCCGGGGCCTAGCGGGATTAGATGAGCAGTTCTTC.

Only a few counts were recorded for this clone. This chain links TRBV27 with TRBJ2-3; D is undetermined. CDR3 size: 15 residues. The germline gives CDR1 MNHEY, CDR2 SMNVEV (reference sequence). Trimming shortened V by 5 bases and J by 6 bases, and 18 bases separated the two germline ends. This CDR3 is CASSPISGIVDTQYF. CDR3 sequence (DNA): TGTGCCAGCAGTCCCATAAGTGGGATAGTGGATACGCAGTATTTT.

The chain uses TRBV5-4 and TRBJ2-1, with 15 positions matching TRBD2. The trim removed 3 bases at V and 9 bases at J, leaving 10 bases unmatched. Germline loops: CDR1 SGHNT, CDR2 YYREEE (reference sequence). The length of the CDR3 is 17 residues. CDR3 residues: CASSSPRGLAGGSEQFF. The CDR3, as DNA: TGTGCCAGCAGCTCACCTAGGGGACTAGCGGGAGGAAGTGAGCAGTTCTTC.